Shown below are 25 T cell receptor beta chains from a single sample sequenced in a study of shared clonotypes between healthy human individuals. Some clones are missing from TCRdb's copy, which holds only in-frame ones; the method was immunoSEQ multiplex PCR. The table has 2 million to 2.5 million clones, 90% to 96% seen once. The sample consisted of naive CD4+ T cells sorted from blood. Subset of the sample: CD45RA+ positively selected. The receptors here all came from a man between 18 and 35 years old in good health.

CDR3 in DNA: TGTGCCAGCAGCTTAGGCCGGGGAGAACGTCCCTACGAGCAGTACTTC. It specifies CASSLGRGERPYEQYF. The gene calls are TRBV11-2 and TRBJ2-7, with a possible D match to TRBD2 (5 bases). The V gene's germline CDR1 is SGHAT and CDR2 FQNNGV. Trimming shortened V by 1 base and J by 2 bases, and 15 bases separated the two germline ends. This CDR3 has 16 amino acids. Together with reference TRBV11-2 and TRBJ2-7, the CDR3 gives the full variable domain: EAGVAQSPRYKIIEKRQSVAFWCNPISGHATLYWYQQILGQGPKLLIQFQNNGVVDDSQLPKDRFSAERLKGVDSTLKIQPAKLEDSAVYLCASSLGRGERPYEQYFGPGTRLTVT.

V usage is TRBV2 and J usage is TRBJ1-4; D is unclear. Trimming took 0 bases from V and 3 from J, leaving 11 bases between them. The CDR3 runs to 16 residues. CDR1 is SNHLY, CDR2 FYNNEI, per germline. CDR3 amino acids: CASSEAWPSPNEKLFF. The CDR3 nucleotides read TGTGCCAGCAGTGAAGCATGGCCGAGCCCTAATGAAAAACTGTTTTTT.

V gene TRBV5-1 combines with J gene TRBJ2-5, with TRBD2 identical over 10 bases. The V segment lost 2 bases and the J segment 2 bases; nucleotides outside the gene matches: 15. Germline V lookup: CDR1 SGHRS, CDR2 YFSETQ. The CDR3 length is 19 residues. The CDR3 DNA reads TGCGCCAGCAGCTTCCCCAGCGGGGGGGCCAACGGGATGCAAGAGACCCAGTACTTC. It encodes CASSFPSGGANGMQETQYF.

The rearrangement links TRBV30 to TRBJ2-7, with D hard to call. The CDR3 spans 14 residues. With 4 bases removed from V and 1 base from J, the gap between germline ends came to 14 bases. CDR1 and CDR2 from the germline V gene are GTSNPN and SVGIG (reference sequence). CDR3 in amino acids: CAWKYRIPSYEQYF. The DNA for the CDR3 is TGTGCCTGGAAGTATAGGATCCCGTCCTACGAGCAGTACTTC.

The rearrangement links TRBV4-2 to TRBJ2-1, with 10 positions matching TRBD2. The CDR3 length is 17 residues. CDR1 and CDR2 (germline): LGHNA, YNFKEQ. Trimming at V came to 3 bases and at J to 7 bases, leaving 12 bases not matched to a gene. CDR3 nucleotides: TGTGCCAGCAGCCATCCCGGACTAGCGGCTTTGGGGAATGAGCAGTTCTTC. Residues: CASSHPGLAALGNEQFF.

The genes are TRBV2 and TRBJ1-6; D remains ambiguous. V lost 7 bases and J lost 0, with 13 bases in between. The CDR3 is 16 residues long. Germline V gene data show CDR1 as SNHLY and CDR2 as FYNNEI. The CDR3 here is CASNLLGSSYNSPLHF. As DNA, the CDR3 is TGTGCCAGCAACCTATTGGGCAGCTCCTATAATTCACCCCTCCACTTT.

The CDR3 loop is CASSETRGVRTEAFF. In DNA form, the CDR3 reads TGCGCCAGCAGTGAGACGAGGGGGGTTCGGACTGAAGCTTTCTTT. The V and J genes are TRBV10-1 and TRBJ1-1; D is perhaps TRBD1 (6 bases). The germline CDR1 and CDR2 sequences are WNHNN and SYGVQD (reference sequence). The germline V and J ends were trimmed by 2 bases and 5 bases, with 15 bases remaining between them. The CDR3 spans 15 residues.

Here the CDR3 reads CASSTLGAPNTEAFF. CDR3 in DNA: TGTGCCAGCTCAACCCTAGGGGCCCCAAACACTGAAGCTTTCTTT. The gene calls are TRBV18 and TRBJ1-1; a possible D gene is TRBD1 (5 bases). CDR3 length: 15 residues. The germline CDR1 and CDR2 sequences are KGHSH and LQKENI. Trimming took off 5 bases at V and 2 bases at J, with 15 bases between the two ends.

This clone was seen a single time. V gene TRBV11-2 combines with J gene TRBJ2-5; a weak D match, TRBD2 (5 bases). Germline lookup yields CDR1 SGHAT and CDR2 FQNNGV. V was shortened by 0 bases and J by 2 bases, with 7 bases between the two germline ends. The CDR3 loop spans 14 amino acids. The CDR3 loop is CASSLERVQETQYF. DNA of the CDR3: TGTGCCAGCAGCTTAGAGCGGGTTCAAGAGACCCAGTACTTC.

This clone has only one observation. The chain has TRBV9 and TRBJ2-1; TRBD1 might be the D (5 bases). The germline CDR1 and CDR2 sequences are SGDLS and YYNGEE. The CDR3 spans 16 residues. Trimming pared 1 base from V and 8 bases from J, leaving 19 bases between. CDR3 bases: TGTGCCAGCAGCGTATCTCCCCAGGGCAATCGAGATGAGCAGTTCTTC. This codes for CASSVSPQGNRDEQFF.

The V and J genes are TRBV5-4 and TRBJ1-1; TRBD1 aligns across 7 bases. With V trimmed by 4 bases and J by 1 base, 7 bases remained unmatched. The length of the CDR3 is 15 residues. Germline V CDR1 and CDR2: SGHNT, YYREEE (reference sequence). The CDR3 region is CASSERQGSNTEAFF. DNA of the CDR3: TGTGCCAGCAGCGAACGACAGGGTTCGAACACTGAAGCTTTCTTT.

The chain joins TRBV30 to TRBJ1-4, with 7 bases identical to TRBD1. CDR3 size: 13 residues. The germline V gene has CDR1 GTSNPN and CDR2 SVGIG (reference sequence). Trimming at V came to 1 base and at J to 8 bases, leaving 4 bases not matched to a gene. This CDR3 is CAWSEGGREKLFF. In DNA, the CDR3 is TGTGCCTGGAGTGAAGGGGGCCGGGAAAAACTGTTTTTT.

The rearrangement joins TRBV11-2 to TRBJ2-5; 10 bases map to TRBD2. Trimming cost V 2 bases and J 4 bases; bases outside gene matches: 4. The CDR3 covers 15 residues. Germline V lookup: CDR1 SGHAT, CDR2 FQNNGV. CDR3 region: CASSLSGGAPETQYF. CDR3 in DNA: TGTGCCAGCAGCTTAAGCGGGGGGGCCCCAGAGACCCAGTACTTC.

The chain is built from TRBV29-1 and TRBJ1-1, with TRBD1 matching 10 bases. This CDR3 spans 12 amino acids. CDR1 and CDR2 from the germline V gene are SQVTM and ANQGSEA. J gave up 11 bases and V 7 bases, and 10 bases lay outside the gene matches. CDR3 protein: CSAGQGVVDAFF. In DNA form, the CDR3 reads TGCAGCGCCGGACAGGGGGTGGTGGATGCTTTCTTT.

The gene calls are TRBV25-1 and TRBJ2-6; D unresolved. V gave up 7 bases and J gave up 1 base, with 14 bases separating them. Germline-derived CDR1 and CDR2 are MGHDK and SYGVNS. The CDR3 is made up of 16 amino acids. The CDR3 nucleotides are TGTGCCAGCATGATCAAACTGGGTTCTGGGGCCAACGTCCTGACTTTC. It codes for CASMIKLGSGANVLTF.

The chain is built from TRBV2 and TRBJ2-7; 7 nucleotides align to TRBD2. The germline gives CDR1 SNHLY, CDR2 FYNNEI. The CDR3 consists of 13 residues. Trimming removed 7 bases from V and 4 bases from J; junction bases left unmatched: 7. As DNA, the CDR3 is TGTGCCAGCACGGTCGGGAGGCAGTACGAGCAGTACTTC. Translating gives CASTVGRQYEQYF.

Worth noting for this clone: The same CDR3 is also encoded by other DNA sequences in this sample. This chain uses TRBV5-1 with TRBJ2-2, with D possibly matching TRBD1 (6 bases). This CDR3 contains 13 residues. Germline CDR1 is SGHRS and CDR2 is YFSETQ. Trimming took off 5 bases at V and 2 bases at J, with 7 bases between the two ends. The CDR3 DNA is TGCGCCAGCAGAGGGGGAAACACCGGGGAGCTGTTTTTT. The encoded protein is CASRGGNTGELFF.

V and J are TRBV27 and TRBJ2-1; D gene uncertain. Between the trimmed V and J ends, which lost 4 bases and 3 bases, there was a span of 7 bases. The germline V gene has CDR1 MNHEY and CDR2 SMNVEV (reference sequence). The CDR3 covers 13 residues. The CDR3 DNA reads TGTGCCAGCAGTTGGGATCTCTACAATGAGCAGTTCTTC. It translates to CASSWDLYNEQFF.

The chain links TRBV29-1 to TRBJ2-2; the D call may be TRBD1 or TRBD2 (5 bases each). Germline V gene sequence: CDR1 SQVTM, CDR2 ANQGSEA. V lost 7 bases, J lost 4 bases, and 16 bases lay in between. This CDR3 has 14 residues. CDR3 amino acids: CSALRGAGTGELFF. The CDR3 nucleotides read TGCAGCGCATTGCGAGGGGCAGGCACCGGGGAGCTGTTTTTT.

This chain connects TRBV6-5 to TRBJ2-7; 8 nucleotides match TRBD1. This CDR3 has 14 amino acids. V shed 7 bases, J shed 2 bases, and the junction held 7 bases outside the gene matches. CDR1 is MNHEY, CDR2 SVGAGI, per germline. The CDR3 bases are TGTGCCAGCAAACTAGGACAGGGAGCCTACGAGCAGTACTTC. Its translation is CASKLGQGAYEQYF.

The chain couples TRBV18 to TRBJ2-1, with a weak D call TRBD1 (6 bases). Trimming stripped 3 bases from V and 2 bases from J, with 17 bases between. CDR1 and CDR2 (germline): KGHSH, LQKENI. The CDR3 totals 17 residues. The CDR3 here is CASSPSTGSGTYNEQFF. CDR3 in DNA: TGTGCCAGCTCACCGTCAACAGGGTCTGGAACCTACAATGAGCAGTTCTTC.

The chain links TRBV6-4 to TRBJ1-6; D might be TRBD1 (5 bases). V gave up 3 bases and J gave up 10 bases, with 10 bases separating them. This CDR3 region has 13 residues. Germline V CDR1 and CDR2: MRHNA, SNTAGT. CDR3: CASSERGRSPLHF. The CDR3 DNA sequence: TGTGCCAGCAGTGAACGGGGCAGGTCACCCCTCCACTTT.

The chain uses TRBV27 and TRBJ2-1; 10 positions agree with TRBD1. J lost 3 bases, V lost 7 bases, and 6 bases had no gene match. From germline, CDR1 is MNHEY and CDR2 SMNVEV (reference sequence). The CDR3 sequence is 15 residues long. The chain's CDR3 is CASTPDRGNYNEQFF. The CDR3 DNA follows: TGTGCCAGCACCCCGGACAGGGGGAACTACAATGAGCAGTTCTTC.

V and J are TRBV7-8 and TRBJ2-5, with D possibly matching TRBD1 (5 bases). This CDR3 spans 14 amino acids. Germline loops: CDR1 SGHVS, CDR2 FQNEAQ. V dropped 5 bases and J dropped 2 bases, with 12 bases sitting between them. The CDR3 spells CASSPDRIQETQYF. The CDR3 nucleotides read TGTGCCAGCAGCCCCGACAGAATACAAGAGACCCAGTACTTC. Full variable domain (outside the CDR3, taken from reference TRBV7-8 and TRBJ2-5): GAGVSQSPRYKVAKRGQDVALRCDPISGHVSLFWYQQALGQGPEFLTYFQNEAQLDKSGLPSDRFFAERPEGSVSTLKIQRTQQEDSAVYLCASSPDRIQETQYFGPGTRLLVL.

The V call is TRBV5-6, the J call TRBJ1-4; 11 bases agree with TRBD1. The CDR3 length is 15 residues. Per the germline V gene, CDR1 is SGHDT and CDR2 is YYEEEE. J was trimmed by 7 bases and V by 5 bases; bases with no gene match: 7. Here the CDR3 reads CASSPGTGGSEKLFF. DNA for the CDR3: TGTGCCAGCAGTCCCGGGACAGGGGGGAGTGAAAAACTGTTTTTT.